What follows are 25 T cell receptor beta chains derived from one specimen sequenced in a study of radiotherapy plus CTLA-4 blockade in lung cancer (dated by TCRdb to the late 2010s). Library generation was performed with the immunoSEQ multiplex PCR assay. In TCRdb, the immuneACCESS table is reduced to in-frame sequences with V and J assigned. These tables do not hold every clone; where another copy was compared, an unresolved V gene accounts for under half, and the others remain unexplained. This sample holds fewer than 50,000 clones; roughly 59% were observed only once. About 18% of the sample goes to the ten largest clones. Sequencing was performed on peripheral blood, taken from a patient treated with radiotherapy plus ipilimumab. The receptors originated from a human donor with non-small cell lung cancer who had a partial response to radiotherapy plus ipilimumab.

The gene calls are TRBV5-1 and TRBJ1-2; maybe TRBD1 (6 bases). V lost 0 bases and J 5 bases, leaving 29 bases between the germline ends. This CDR3 is 20 amino acids long. Germline loops: CDR1 SGHRS, CDR2 YFSETQ. CDR3: CASSLASARSGPGQAYGYTF. CDR3 DNA: TGCGCCAGCAGCTTGGCCTCGGCGAGGTCTGGACCGGGACAAGCATATGGCTACACCTTC.

The chain has TRBV25-1 and TRBJ2-2, with D tentatively TRBD2 (6 bases). Germline V lookup: CDR1 MGHDK, CDR2 SYGVNS. This CDR3 contains 12 residues. The V and J ends lost 2 bases and 9 bases respectively, with 7 bases between them. The CDR3 DNA reads TGTGCCAGCAGTGAAGGAGGGAGGGAGCTGTTTTTT. Translating it yields CASSEGGRELFF.

This chain links TRBV5-1 with TRBJ2-1; 9 nucleotides match TRBD2. V dropped 6 bases and J dropped 7; count of bases not matched to a gene: 17. CDR3 size: 17 residues. In germline, CDR1 is SGHRS, CDR2 YFSETQ. The CDR3 DNA follows: TGCGCCAGCACCTCGGCGAGGCGGGAGGGTACCGGGAATGAGCAGTTCTTC. Protein sequence: CASTSARREGTGNEQFF.

This clone was counted only a few times. The chain recombines TRBV6-6 with TRBJ2-7; 9 bases line up with TRBD1. This CDR3 has 12 amino acids. The J segment lost 6 bases and the V segment lost 7 bases, leaving 4 bases of the junction unmatched. CDR1 and CDR2 (germline): MNHNY, SVGAGI (reference sequence). The CDR3 DNA reads as TGTGCCAGCATTGGACAGGGGACCGAGCAGTACTTC. Protein sequence: CASIGQGTEQYF.

This chain uses TRBV7-2 with TRBJ2-1; the match to TRBD1 covers 9 bases. The trim removed 4 bases at V and 2 bases at J, leaving 3 bases unmatched. Looked up from germline, CDR1 is SGHTA and CDR2 is FQGNSA. The length of the CDR3 is 15 residues. The CDR3 sequence is CASSWTGAAYNEQFF. The DNA for the CDR3 is TGTGCCAGCAGCTGGACAGGGGCCGCCTACAATGAGCAGTTCTTC.

The V and J genes are TRBV7-9 and TRBJ2-1, with 7 bases lining up with TRBD1. The CDR3 length is 13 residues. In germline, CDR1 is SEHNR, CDR2 FQNEAQ (reference sequence). Trimming took 5 bases from V and 8 from J; bases not matched to a gene: 6. The CDR3 protein is CASSLQGVHEQFF. As DNA, the CDR3 is TGTGCCAGCAGCCTCCAGGGGGTCCATGAGCAGTTCTTC.

The V gene is TRBV7-3, the J gene TRBJ2-3; weak D call: TRBD2 (5 bases). The length of the CDR3 is 15 residues. Deletions cut 5 bases from V and 2 bases from J, with 14 bases between. Per germline, CDR1 SGHTA and CDR2 FQGTGA. CDR3 amino acids: CASSRSSGFTDTQYF. CDR3 sequence (DNA): TGTGCCAGCAGCAGATCGTCGGGATTCACAGATACGCAGTATTTT.

This clone was found a few times. This chain links TRBV9 with TRBJ1-3; tentatively, D is TRBD1 (6 bases). Germline loops: CDR1 SGDLS, CDR2 YYNGEE. V dropped 0 bases and J dropped 0 bases, with 13 bases sitting between them. The CDR3 spans 17 residues. The CDR3 region has the DNA TGTGCCAGCAGCGTAGACCCAGGGGCGACCTCTGGAAACACCATATATTTT. This encodes CASSVDPGATSGNTIYF.

The J gene is TRBJ2-5, the V gene TRBV30, with 7 bases identical to TRBD1. The V gene's germline CDR1 is GTSNPN and CDR2 SVGIG (reference sequence). The CDR3 consists of 13 residues. This CDR3 reads CASIGGWQETQYF. The DNA for the CDR3 is TGTGCTTCCATAGGGGGCTGGCAAGAGACCCAGTACTTC.

The gene calls are TRBV9 and TRBJ2-3; 8 nucleotides agree with TRBD2. The CDR3 contains 15 residues. Germline trimming cut 4 bases from V and 2 bases from J; bases unmatched to any gene: 6. Germline lookup yields CDR1 SGDLS and CDR2 YYNGEE. The CDR3 loop reads CASSRRGAVTDTQYF. The CDR3, as DNA: TGTGCCAGCAGCCGGCGGGGGGCAGTCACAGATACGCAGTATTTT.

V and J are TRBV10-3 and TRBJ2-5; perhaps TRBD2 as D (5 bases). CDR3 size: 14 residues. V shed 7 bases and J shed 5 bases, with 17 bases lying between them. In germline, CDR1 is ENHRY, CDR2 SYGVKD. CDR3 protein: CAIKRTENEETQYF. CDR3 bases: TGTGCCATCAAGCGGACGGAAAATGAGGAGACCCAGTACTTC.

The chain has TRBV27 and TRBJ1-4; no clear D. V was pared by 9 bases and J by 0 bases, with 8 bases between. CDR3 length: 13 residues. The germline V gene encodes CDR1 MNHEY and CDR2 SMNVEV (reference sequence). The CDR3 here is CASSTSTNEKLFF. CDR3 nucleotides: TGTGCCAGTTCTACCTCAACTAATGAAAAACTGTTTTTT.

In its sample, this clone was seen a few times. The V gene is TRBV27, the J gene TRBJ1-5; 8 nucleotides align to TRBD1. The V gene's germline CDR1 is MNHEY and CDR2 SMNVEV (reference sequence). J lost 8 bases, V lost 5 bases, and 8 bases had no gene match. The CDR3 has 14 residues. This CDR3 is CASSPWDRSKPQHF. The DNA for the CDR3 is TGTGCCAGCAGTCCATGGGACAGGTCGAAGCCCCAGCATTTT.

This clone was seen a single time. The chain has TRBV30 and TRBJ2-7; 7 nucleotides agree with TRBD1. Germline CDR1 reads GTSNPN; CDR2 reads SVGIG (reference sequence). V dropped 0 bases and J dropped 6; count of bases not matched to a gene: 14. CDR3 length equals 16 residues. This CDR3 is CAWSVSWGQSFSEQYF. CDR3 in DNA: TGTGCCTGGAGTGTGTCATGGGGACAGTCTTTCTCCGAGCAGTACTTC.

This clone has a single count. The chain carries TRBV19 and TRBJ2-2; no firm D call. The germline V and J ends were trimmed by 3 bases and 6 bases, with 8 bases remaining between them. Looked up from germline, CDR1 is LNHDA and CDR2 is SQIVND (reference sequence). The CDR3 totals 13 residues. The CDR3 loop reads CASSMSQAGELFF. CDR3 bases: TGTGCCAGTAGTATGTCCCAGGCCGGGGAGCTGTTTTTT.

V is TRBV21-1 and J is TRBJ2-7; TRBD1 is taken as the D call from the table, unchecked against the DNA. TRBV21-1 is marked as a pseudogene. The CDR3 is 15 amino acids. CDR3 residues: CASSKGDRPPYEQYF. The CDR3 nucleotides are TGTGCCAGCAGCAAGGGGGACAGGCCACCCTACGAGCAGTACTTC.

The rearrangement joins TRBV2 to TRBJ2-1, with 7 bases that match TRBD1. The junction had 5 bases not matched to a gene; V was cut back by 4 bases and J by 5 bases. CDR1 SNHLY and CDR2 FYNNEI come from the germline V gene. This CDR3 comprises 14 residues. The CDR3 is CASSVRTGDNEQFF. The CDR3 DNA reads TGTGCCAGCAGTGTCCGAACAGGGGACAATGAGCAGTTCTTC.

The chain is built from TRBV5-1 and TRBJ1-6; 9 positions match TRBD1. CDR1 is SGHRS and CDR2 is YFSETQ in the germline V gene. V shed 0 bases, J shed 18 bases, and the junction held 10 bases outside the gene matches. CDR3 length: 14 amino acids. The CDR3 DNA reads TGCGCCAGCAGCTTGGACAACCTTGGACAGGGGCCCCACTTT. It specifies CASSLDNLGQGPHF.

V usage is TRBV20-1 and J usage is TRBJ1-2; 12 bases map to TRBD1. CDR1 is DFQATT, CDR2 SNEGSKA, per germline (reference sequence). The CDR3 sequence is 11 residues long. J was trimmed by 11 bases and V by 5 bases; bases with no gene match: 3. As DNA, the CDR3 is TGCAGTGCTGGGACAGGGGGCGCTTACACCTTC. It yields the protein CSAGTGGAYTF.

This clone is deemed medium-sized. V gene TRBV18 combines with J gene TRBJ1-1; possible D gene TRBD1, 6 bases. The V end lost 9 bases, the J end lost 0 bases, and 14 bases lay between the germline ends. Germline V lookup: CDR1 KGHSH, CDR2 LQKENI. The CDR3 is made up of 14 amino acids. This chain's CDR3 is CASTSGTLNTEAFF. The DNA for the CDR3 is TGTGCCAGTACCTCCGGGACATTGAACACTGAAGCTTTCTTT.

This chain uses TRBV7-6 with TRBJ2-3; D is possibly TRBD1 (6 bases). The V gene lost 5 bases and the J gene lost 6 bases, with 12 bases spanning the gap. This CDR3 is 13 amino acids long. In germline, CDR1 is SGHVS, CDR2 FNYEAQ. The CDR3 here is CASSTGIRDTQYF. In DNA form, the CDR3 reads TGTGCCAGCAGCACAGGGATCCGTGATACGCAGTATTTT.

This clone came up a few times. The chain employs TRBV19 and TRBJ2-3; 9 nucleotides match TRBD2. This CDR3 region has 16 residues. Germline loops: CDR1 LNHDA, CDR2 SQIVND (reference sequence). Trimming removed 4 bases from V and 0 bases from J; junction bases left unmatched: 5. The DNA for the CDR3 is TGTGCCAGTAGTAACGGACTAGCGCTAAGCACAGATACGCAGTATTTT. It is translated as CASSNGLALSTDTQYF.

The chain couples TRBV19 to TRBJ1-6, with TRBD1 matching 8 bases. Germline V gives CDR1 LNHDA, CDR2 SQIVND (reference sequence). The CDR3 contains 15 residues. V lost 6 bases, J lost 7 bases, and 8 bases stayed unmatched. This CDR3 is CASRPGQGENSPLHF. The CDR3 DNA sequence: TGTGCCAGTAGGCCCGGACAGGGTGAAAATTCACCCCTCCACTTT. Based on the CDR3 plus reference TRBV19 and TRBJ1-6, the full variable domain is DGGITQSPKYLFRKEGQNVTLSCEQNLNHDAMYWYRQDPGQGLRLIYYSQIVNDFQKGDIAEGYSVSREKKESFPLTVTSAQKNPTAFYLCASRPGQGENSPLHFGNGTRLTVT.

The chain has TRBV4-2 and TRBJ2-3; D unclear. The V gene's germline CDR1 is LGHNA and CDR2 YNFKEQ. The CDR3 runs 14 residues. The V and J ends lost 2 bases and 3 bases respectively, with 9 bases between them. CDR3 protein: CASSQPSRTDTQYF. DNA for the CDR3: TGTGCCAGCAGCCAACCCTCCCGTACAGATACGCAGTATTTT.

The chain couples TRBV14 to TRBJ2-1; weak D call: TRBD2 (6 bases). Trimming removed 9 bases at V and 9 bases at J, with 24 bases between. Germline CDR1 reads SGHDN; CDR2 reads FVKESK. CDR3 size: 15 residues. CDR3 in amino acids: CASGPSAFSGGEQFF. The CDR3 DNA follows: TGTGCCAGTGGCCCTAGCGCGTTTTCTGGAGGTGAGCAGTTCTTC.